What follows are 26 T cell receptor beta chains derived from one specimen sequenced in a study of blood T cell repertoires in COVID-19 (dated by TCRdb to the early 2020s). The library was produced with the immunoSEQ multiplex PCR assay. Held by TCRdb, this immuneACCESS table contains in-frame sequences only and omits some clones. Under half of the omission traces to an unresolved V gene where checked; the cause of the rest is unknown. Across this sample there are roughly 100,000 clones, with about 82% seen only once. Roughly 25% of the sample is taken by the ten largest. Sequencing used peripheral blood. The receptor set was obtained from a human donor in a cohort sampled during active COVID-19.

This clone was detected only a few times. This sequence joins TRBV24-1 and TRBJ2-5, with 14 positions matching TRBD2. The CDR3 spans 17 residues. V trimming: 3 bases; J trimming: 1 base; junction bases outside the gene matches: 3. Looked up from germline, CDR1 is KGHDR and CDR2 is SFDVKD. CDR3 amino acids: CATSDEGLAGVQETQYF. For the CDR3, the DNA is TGTGCCACCAGTGATGAGGGACTAGCGGGGGTCCAAGAGACCCAGTACTTC.

The rearrangement links TRBV3-1 (or the pseudogene TRBV3-2) to TRBJ2-5; 9 bases line up with TRBD2. The V segment lost 4 bases and the J segment 0 bases; nucleotides outside the gene matches: 3. This CDR3 contains 15 residues. CDR1 and CDR2 (germline): LGHDT, YNNKEL (reference sequence). DNA for the CDR3: TGTGCCAGCAGCCGACTAGCGGTGTACCAAGAGACCCAGTACTTC. Translating it yields CASSRLAVYQETQYF.

J is TRBJ1-6 and V is TRBV19; 7 positions agree with TRBD1. The CDR3 has 13 residues. V was clipped by 11 bases and J by 9 bases; unmatched bases: 10. CDR1 LNHDA and CDR2 SQIVND come from the germline V gene (reference sequence). The CDR3 sequence: CAAKEGAGSPLHF. The CDR3 bases are TGTGCCGCCAAAGAGGGGGCAGGTTCACCCCTCCACTTT.

The rearrangement joins TRBV7-2 to TRBJ2-3, with TRBD2 identical over 7 bases. The CDR3 consists of 17 residues. In germline, CDR1 is SGHTA, CDR2 FQGNSA. Trimming removed 5 bases from V and 1 base from J; junction bases left unmatched: 12. CDR3 sequence reads: CASSNLGRTIGTDTQYF. The CDR3, as DNA: TGTGCCAGCAGCAATCTCGGGAGGACGATTGGCACAGATACGCAGTATTTT.

V and J are TRBV28 and TRBJ2-4; D remains ambiguous. The germline V gene has CDR1 MDHEN and CDR2 SYDVKM. Trimming pared 3 bases from V and 0 bases from J, leaving 9 bases between. The CDR3 contains 15 residues. As DNA, the CDR3 is TGTGCCAGCAGTTTGGGCACTCTAGCCAAAAACATTCAGTACTTC. Translated: CASSLGTLAKNIQYF.

This chain joins TRBV11-2 and TRBJ2-5, with 13 bases lining up with TRBD2. This CDR3 comprises 20 residues. V lost 0 bases, J lost 0 bases, and 10 bases stayed unmatched. CDR1 and CDR2 from the germline V gene are SGHAT and FQNNGV. DNA for the CDR3: TGTGCCAGCAGCTTAGATTCGTACGGGACTAGCGGGGTAGACCAAGAGACCCAGTACTTC. Translation gives CASSLDSYGTSGVDQETQYF.

V usage is TRBV18 and J usage is TRBJ1-1; possibly TRBD1 for D (5 bases). The germline V and J ends were trimmed by 1 base and 4 bases, with 13 bases remaining between them. Germline V lookup: CDR1 KGHSH, CDR2 LQKENI. The CDR3 loop spans 15 amino acids. The chain's CDR3 is CASSPQAGESTEAFF. The DNA of the CDR3 is TGTGCCAGCTCACCACAGGCGGGGGAGAGCACTGAAGCTTTCTTT. The full variable domain, rest sourced from reference TRBV18 and TRBJ1-1, is NAGVMQNPRHLVRRRGQEARLRCSPMKGHSHVYWYRQLPEEGLKFMVYLQKENIIDESGMPKERFSAEFPKEGPSILRIQQVVRGDSAAYFCASSPQAGESTEAFFGQGTRLTVV.

The chain's CDR3 is CASSPGGGANQPQHF. The CDR3 DNA reads as TGTGCCAGCAGCCCCGGGGGAGGCGCCAATCAGCCCCAGCATTTT. The V gene is TRBV6-5, the J gene TRBJ1-5; the D gene is possibly TRBD1 (5 bases). The V and J ends lost 6 bases and 3 bases respectively, with 15 bases between them. In germline, CDR1 is MNHEY, CDR2 SVGAGI. This CDR3 contains 15 residues.

The chain employs TRBV18 and TRBJ1-1; D is perhaps TRBD1 (6 bases). The germline V gene has CDR1 KGHSH and CDR2 LQKENI. Trimming removed 3 bases from V and 0 bases from J, with 8 bases in between. CDR3 size: 14 residues. The CDR3 region is CASSPGQLNTEAFF. The CDR3 nucleotides are TGTGCCAGCTCACCCGGACAGCTGAACACTGAAGCTTTCTTT. Drawing the rest from reference TRBV18 and TRBJ1-1, the complete variable domain is NAGVMQNPRHLVRRRGQEARLRCSPMKGHSHVYWYRQLPEEGLKFMVYLQKENIIDESGMPKERFSAEFPKEGPSILRIQQVVRGDSAAYFCASSPGQLNTEAFFGQGTRLTVV.

This clone was found once. The chain uses TRBV27 and TRBJ2-1; TRBD2 matches 8 bases. Germline loops: CDR1 MNHEY, CDR2 SMNVEV (reference sequence). The CDR3 covers 14 residues. With V trimmed by 8 bases and J by 2 bases, 5 bases remained unmatched. CDR3: CASGSGGTYNEQFF. The CDR3 nucleotides are TGTGCCAGCGGGTCGGGGGGGACCTACAATGAGCAGTTCTTC.

This chain joins TRBV7-8 and TRBJ2-3; 11 nucleotides align to TRBD2. This CDR3 spans 16 amino acids. The germline V gene encodes CDR1 SGHVS and CDR2 FQNEAQ. With 2 bases clipped from V and 1 base from J, the junction kept 2 bases outside the gene matches. Written as DNA, the CDR3 is TGTGCCAGCAGCTTAACACTAGCGGGGGGCACAGATACGCAGTATTTT. Protein: CASSLTLAGGTDTQYF.

In DNA form, the CDR3 reads TGTGCCAGCAGTCCTCCAGGGGGCTCCTACAATGAGCAGTTCTTC. Amino acids: CASSPPGGSYNEQFF. The genes are TRBV6-5 and TRBJ2-1, with 7 bases matching TRBD1. This CDR3 has 15 amino acids. In germline, CDR1 is MNHEY, CDR2 SVGAGI. With 5 bases clipped from V and 0 bases from J, the junction kept 4 bases outside the gene matches.

This chain links TRBV7-2 with TRBJ1-1; perhaps TRBD1 as D (5 bases). The V and J ends lost 0 bases and 4 bases respectively, with 9 bases between them. Germline values: CDR1 SGHTA, CDR2 FQGNSA. This CDR3 region has 14 residues. The CDR3: CASSLAGGSTEAFF. CDR3 in DNA: TGTGCCAGCAGCTTAGCCGGGGGGTCCACTGAAGCTTTCTTT.

This sequence joins TRBV7-3 and TRBJ2-3, with TRBD2 as a possible D gene (6 bases). V was shortened by 5 bases and J by 0 bases, with 9 bases between the two germline ends. Germline V lookup: CDR1 SGHTA, CDR2 FQGTGA. The CDR3 contains 14 residues. As DNA, the CDR3 is TGTGCCAGCAGCACCGGAGGGAGCACAGATACGCAGTATTTT. It specifies CASSTGGSTDTQYF.

This chain links TRBV10-1 with TRBJ2-1, with 9 bases matching TRBD1. V shed 6 bases and J 1 base; nucleotides not matched to a gene: 4. This CDR3 has 15 residues. Germline CDR1 reads WNHNN; CDR2 reads SYGVQD (reference sequence). CDR3 residues: CASSGDRGSYNEQFF. CDR3 sequence (DNA): TGCGCCAGCAGCGGTGACAGGGGGTCCTACAATGAGCAGTTCTTC.

This chain joins TRBV7-2 and TRBJ2-5; D not resolved. Germline V gives CDR1 SGHTA, CDR2 FQGNSA. The V and J ends lost 1 base and 1 base respectively, with 10 bases between them. This CDR3 contains 15 residues. The CDR3 region is CASSLVRNSQETQYF. CDR3 sequence (DNA): TGTGCCAGCAGCTTAGTCCGAAATAGCCAAGAGACCCAGTACTTC. Using reference TRBV7-2 and TRBJ2-5 for the parts outside the CDR3, the full variable domain is GAGVSQSPSNKVTEKGKDVELRCDPISGHTALYWYRQSLGQGLEFLIYFQGNSAPDKSGLPSDRFSAERTGGSVSTLTIQRTQQEDSAVYLCASSLVRNSQETQYFGPGTRLLVL.

The V gene is TRBV7-9, the J gene TRBJ2-4, with 8 bases identical to TRBD1. Germline CDR1 is SEHNR and CDR2 is FQNEAQ (reference sequence). V lost 3 bases and J lost 6; bases outside the gene matches: 4. The CDR3 is 14 residues long. DNA for the CDR3: TGTGCCAGCAGCTTCGACAGGGGACCAAACATTCAGTACTTC. It yields the protein CASSFDRGPNIQYF.

The chain is built from TRBV21-1 and TRBJ1-1; the D call TRBD1 from the table was never checked on the DNA. TRBV21-1 is a pseudogene segment. The CDR3 is made up of 13 amino acids. In nucleotides, the CDR3 is TGTGCCATTCCGATGGCCGATGGCACTGAAGCTTTCTTT. Protein product: CAIPMADGTEAFF.

The chain links TRBV6-1 to TRBJ2-1; the D gene is possibly TRBD2 (6 bases). The CDR3 is made up of 16 amino acids. The V end lost 4 bases, the J end lost 8 bases, and 21 bases lay between the germline ends. Germline V lookup: CDR1 MNHNS, CDR2 SASEGT. The CDR3 bases are TGTGCCAGCAGTGCGGGAGTTAGTGGTTCTGTGTATGAGCAGTTCTTC. This translates into CASSAGVSGSVYEQFF.

The chain is built from TRBV11-2 and TRBJ2-1; tentative D call: TRBD2 (6 bases). Germline lookup yields CDR1 SGHAT and CDR2 FQNNGV. Trimming cost V 7 bases and J 3 bases, with 22 bases left between them. CDR3 length equals 17 residues. Written as DNA, the CDR3 is TGTGCCAGCACCCTCCGTTTGTCAGCGGGCGACTACAATGAGCAGTTCTTC. The encoded protein is CASTLRLSAGDYNEQFF.

CDR3 sequence reads: CASSWGQLDAGANVLTF. CDR3 nucleotides: TGTGCCAGCAGCTGGGGGCAGCTGGACGCTGGGGCCAACGTCCTGACTTTC. The V and J genes are TRBV9 and TRBJ2-6; perhaps TRBD1 as D (6 bases). The CDR3 is made up of 17 amino acids. Trimming cost V 4 bases and J 2 bases, with 16 bases left between them. CDR1 is SGDLS and CDR2 is YYNGEE in the germline V gene.

The chain uses TRBV7-2 and TRBJ2-7; weak D call: TRBD1 (5 bases). CDR3 size: 13 residues. CDR1 SGHTA and CDR2 FQGNSA come from the germline V gene. The V end was cut by 2 bases, the J end by 8 bases, with 13 bases between. The CDR3 protein is CASSLQQAGQQYF. The CDR3 DNA sequence: TGTGCCAGCAGCTTACAACAGGCAGGGCAGCAGTACTTC.

The V gene is TRBV6-5, the J gene TRBJ1-1; maybe TRBD1 (5 bases). Germline CDR1 and CDR2: MNHEY and SVGAGI. V lost 0 bases and J 4 bases, leaving 15 bases between the germline ends. The CDR3 consists of 16 residues. In nucleotides, the CDR3 is TGTGCCAGCAGTTACTCAGTTTCGGGGAGGGGCACTGAAGCTTTCTTT. It specifies CASSYSVSGRGTEAFF.

This chain links TRBV3-1 (or the pseudogene TRBV3-2) with TRBJ1-5; tentatively, D is TRBD1 (6 bases). Germline V gene sequence: CDR1 LGHDT, CDR2 YNNKEL (reference sequence). V was cut by 3 bases and J by 7 bases, with 13 bases left in between. The CDR3 contains 14 residues. Written as DNA, the CDR3 is TGTGCCAGCAGCCAGCACAGGGTCGGCCAGCCCCAGCATTTT. Translated, it gives CASSQHRVGQPQHF.

This sequence joins TRBV14 and TRBJ1-5; tentative D call: TRBD1 (6 bases). The CDR3 is made up of 15 amino acids. Looked up from germline, CDR1 is SGHDN and CDR2 is FVKESK. Trimming shortened V by 4 bases and J by 2 bases, and 12 bases separated the two germline ends. In DNA form, the CDR3 reads TGTGCCAGCAGCCGGGGACACGAGGGCAATCAGCCCCAGCATTTT. Translation gives CASSRGHEGNQPQHF.

J is TRBJ1-3 and V is TRBV7-9; D gene uncertain. The CDR3 runs to 14 residues. Trimming cost V 5 bases and J 0 bases, with 8 bases left between them. Germline V gives CDR1 SEHNR, CDR2 FQNEAQ (reference sequence). For the CDR3, the DNA is TGTGCCAGCAGCGTGGCCAACTCTGGAAACACCATATATTTT. Protein product: CASSVANSGNTIYF.